This entry describes one T cell receptor (beta chain). The data belong to a study of cytomegalovirus exposure and HLA in healthy donors. 60 Vbeta and 13 Jbeta primers were used in PCR. The repertoire was sequenced with immunoSEQ multiplex PCR; TCRdb's copy has only in-frame clones and lacks some. The data contain 150,000 to 200,000 clones, roughly 79% of them singletons. This receptor was identified in a woman aged 40 to 50 in good health and CMV-seronegative. The sequenced sample was PBMCs.

The CDR3 DNA follows: TGTGCCAGCAGTTCCGACAGGGGGGGCCACAATGAGCAGTTCTTC. Its protein is CASSSDRGGHNEQFF. The rearrangement joins TRBV7-2 to TRBJ2-1, with 9 bases fitting TRBD1. V trimming: 6 bases; J trimming: 5 bases; junction bases outside the gene matches: 8. Germline V CDR1 and CDR2: SGHTA, FQGNSA. This CDR3 region has 15 residues.